The clone carrying this TCR beta chain was observed a handful of times. Its matching antigen is unknown. These data come from a study of T-cell memory formation after mild COVID-19. Points from the study as a whole: The finding that pre-infection memory included some responding clones suggested that cross-reactive memory joined.

TCRdb redid the calling of the 5' RACE reads with MiXCR, one entry per CDR3 protein. The repertoire consists of about 320,000 distinct CDR3 sequences, with approximately 15% occurring once and the leading ten covering approximately 22%. This sequence originates from a man between 18 and 35 years old who had mild COVID-19 (a few samples of this study predate the infection). Cell type and time point are not known. The sample consisted of PBMCs or a T cell subset sorted from them (not recorded which).

The CDR3 loop reads CASSLARRAYNEQFF. Here the CDR3 DNA reads TGTGCCAGCAGCTTGGCCCGACGGGCTTACAATGAGCAGTTCTTC. The chain recombines TRBV7-9 with TRBJ2-1, with unresolved D. The V gene's germline CDR1 is SEHNR and CDR2 FQNEAQ (reference sequence). V lost 3 bases to trimming and J lost 4 bases, with 13 bases between them. This CDR3 contains 15 residues.